This record looks at one T cell receptor (beta chain) sequence and its context. The data belong to a study of blood T cell repertoires in COVID-19. On the study more broadly: COVID-19 samples from acute and convalescent phases originated in the United States, Italy and Spain. T cells, B-cell-depleted T cells, or PBMCs supplied cDNA or gDNA.

Profiled with immunoSEQ multiplex PCR; TCRdb holds only in-frame clones, not every one. The sample carries 150,000 or so clones, more than 85% recorded once. Trimming shortened V by 2 bases and J by 3 bases, and 7 bases separated the two germline ends. The CDR3 covers 13 residues. Germline CDR1 and CDR2: KGHSH and LQKENI. V gene TRBV18 combines with J gene TRBJ2-5; D is unclear. This clonotype was obtained from a human donor with acute COVID-19. The donor label of this sample is uncertain. Sample: PBMCs or T cells enriched from blood (not recorded which). The CDR3 loop is CASSPSGKETQYF. The CDR3 DNA sequence: TGTGCCAGCTCACCATCAGGAAAAGAGACCCAGTACTTC.